One sample yielded the 21 T cell receptor beta chains listed below, sequenced in a study of PD-1 blockade in mismatch repair-deficient tumors (dated by TCRdb to between 2016 and 2019). Receptor amplification or capture employed the immunoSEQ multiplex PCR assay. What TCRdb holds here is the immuneACCESS table cut down to in-frame rearrangements. Part of the clones is not present; checked against another copy, under half of the missing clones reflect an unresolved V gene, and the others are unexplained. The sample table lists around 100,000 clones, 60% to 85% of them with a count of one. The ten biggest clones cover around 4.7% of the sample. This specimen consisted of peripheral blood, obtained 60 weeks after starting pembrolizumab. The origin of the receptors is an adult with mismatch repair-deficient cancer.

The chain employs TRBV9 and TRBJ2-1; the D is unclear. V lost 1 base to trimming and J lost 9 bases, with 17 bases between them. The length of the CDR3 is 15 residues. CDR1 and CDR2 from the germline V gene are SGDLS and YYNGEE. The CDR3 bases are TGTGCCAGCAGCGTATCAACAGAGCCCACAGTTGAGCAGTTCTTC. Protein: CASSVSTEPTVEQFF.

This chain connects TRBV7-3 to TRBJ2-1, with a tentative D call TRBD2 (5 bases). Looked up from germline, CDR1 is SGHTA and CDR2 is FQGTGA. V was clipped by 6 bases and J by 4 bases, with 10 bases between them. This CDR3 has 13 residues. CDR3 nucleotide sequence: TGTGCCAGCAGGGGGAGTGGATACAATGAGCAGTTCTTC. Translated, it gives CASRGSGYNEQFF.

This chain connects TRBV30 to TRBJ2-4; no reliable D call. The V end was cut by 1 base, the J end by 9 bases, with 7 bases between. Germline V gives CDR1 GTSNPN, CDR2 SVGIG (reference sequence). The CDR3 totals 11 residues. The CDR3 protein is CAWSGAGIQYF. CDR3 sequence (DNA): TGTGCCTGGAGTGGTGCTGGCATTCAGTACTTC.

This chain joins TRBV7-8 and TRBJ1-4; the D is unclear. The V end lost 1 base, the J end lost 0 bases, and 15 bases lay between the germline ends. Germline loops: CDR1 SGHVS, CDR2 FQNEAQ. The CDR3 extends over 18 amino acids. The CDR3 DNA reads TGTGCCAGCAGCTTAGTTCCCCGGACGGTAGCAACTAATGAAAAACTGTTTTTT. It specifies CASSLVPRTVATNEKLFF.

V usage is TRBV27 and J usage is TRBJ1-1, with a tentative D call TRBD1 (6 bases). Trimming stripped 5 bases from V and 4 bases from J, with 14 bases between. CDR3 length: 14 residues. Germline V gene sequence: CDR1 MNHEY, CDR2 SMNVEV (reference sequence). The CDR3 sequence is CASSRGPGVTEAFF. The CDR3 DNA sequence: TGTGCCAGCAGTCGGGGCCCAGGGGTCACTGAAGCTTTCTTT.

The V call is TRBV27, the J call TRBJ1-2; D remains ambiguous. CDR1 is MNHEY and CDR2 is SMNVEV in the germline V gene (reference sequence). The CDR3 is made up of 17 amino acids. Trimming pared 2 bases from V and 6 bases from J, leaving 22 bases between. The CDR3 region is CASSLRPVIGWTDGYTF. The CDR3, as DNA: TGTGCCAGCAGTTTAAGGCCTGTAATCGGATGGACGGATGGCTACACCTTC.

The V and J genes are TRBV6-6 and TRBJ1-1; D is ambiguous. The germline V and J ends were trimmed by 0 bases and 11 bases, with 16 bases remaining between them. The CDR3 has 14 residues. CDR1 and CDR2 from the germline V gene are MNHNY and SVGAGI (reference sequence). The CDR3 protein is CASSYSRDNSKAFF. The CDR3 DNA sequence: TGTGCCAGCAGTTACTCGAGGGATAATTCAAAGGCTTTCTTT.

The V and J genes are TRBV9 and TRBJ1-3; D gene ambiguous. The CDR3 is 13 amino acids. V shed 2 bases and J shed 3 bases, with 6 bases lying between them. Germline V gene sequence: CDR1 SGDLS, CDR2 YYNGEE. This chain's CDR3 is CASSVQNGNTIYF. The CDR3 bases are TGTGCCAGCAGCGTTCAGAATGGAAACACCATATATTTT. Combining the CDR3 with reference TRBV9 and TRBJ1-3 gives the whole variable domain DSGVTQTPKHLITATGQRVTLRCSPRSGDLSVYWYQQSLDQGLQFLIQYYNGEERAKGNILERFSAQQFPDLHSELNLSSLELGDSALYFCASSVQNGNTIYFGEGSWLTVV.

This clone was found once. The rearrangement joins TRBV25-1 to TRBJ1-1; D is uncertain. CDR1 MGHDK and CDR2 SYGVNS come from the germline V gene. V lost 5 bases and J 1 base, leaving 5 bases between the germline ends. This CDR3 region has 12 residues. The CDR3 sequence: CASSRRNTEAFF. The CDR3 DNA reads as TGTGCCAGCAGTCGGCGGAACACTGAAGCTTTCTTT. Full variable domain (missing parts from reference TRBV25-1 and TRBJ1-1): EADIYQTPRYLVIGTGKKITLECSQTMGHDKMYWYQQDPGMELHLIHYSYGVNSTEKGDLSSESTVSRIRTEHFPLTLESARPSHTSQYLCASSRRNTEAFFGQGTRLTVV.

This clone was seen once. CDR3 protein: CASSYDGVGVEAFF. The CDR3 DNA follows: TGTGCCAGCAGTTACGACGGGGTTGGGGTTGAAGCTTTCTTT. The genes are TRBV6-5 and TRBJ1-1; no clear D. CDR3 length: 14 amino acids. Germline values: CDR1 MNHEY, CDR2 SVGAGI. V was cut by 2 bases and J by 7 bases, with 14 bases left in between.

The table lists this clone with many counts. V usage is TRBV6-6 and J usage is TRBJ2-3; no clear D gene. Germline V gene sequence: CDR1 MNHNY, CDR2 SVGAGI (reference sequence). Trimming took 7 bases from V and 6 from J, leaving 8 bases between them. CDR3 length: 11 residues. This chain's CDR3 is CASTASDTQYF. The DNA for the CDR3 is TGTGCCAGCACCGCGTCTGATACGCAGTATTTT.

The CDR3 spells CASSPRTGYEKLFF. The CDR3, as DNA: TGTGCCAGCAGCCCCCGGACAGGGTATGAAAAACTGTTTTTT. This rearrangement joins TRBV7-9 to TRBJ1-4, with TRBD1 identical over 8 bases. This CDR3 region has 14 residues. The junction had 5 bases not matched to a gene; V was cut back by 5 bases and J by 6 bases. Germline CDR1 reads SEHNR; CDR2 reads FQNEAQ (reference sequence).

This clone has a single count. This rearrangement joins TRBV11-2 to TRBJ1-1; 12 bases are shared with TRBD1. This CDR3 is built from 16 residues. Germline V gene sequence: CDR1 SGHAT, CDR2 FQNNGV. Trimming took 5 bases from V and 4 from J; bases not matched to a gene: 8. For the CDR3, the DNA is TGTGCCAGCAGCCCCGGGGACAGGGGGCTTCGCACTGAAGCTTTCTTT. Its protein is CASSPGDRGLRTEAFF.

Worth noting for this clone: The junction departs from the called germline gene at one end, perhaps through a read error. V and J are TRBV7-7 and TRBJ2-6; perhaps D is TRBD1 or TRBD2 (5 bases each). CDR3 length: 15 amino acids. Germline V CDR1 and CDR2: SSHAT, FNYEAQ (reference sequence). The CDR3 here is CASSWGPAGANVLTF. The CDR3, as DNA: TGTGCTAGCAGCTGGGGACCAGCTGGGGCCAACGTCCTGACTTTC.

V usage is TRBV5-1 and J usage is TRBJ2-3; 9 bases are shared with TRBD2. V dropped 0 bases and J dropped 5; count of bases not matched to a gene: 13. The length of the CDR3 is 18 residues. In germline, CDR1 is SGHRS, CDR2 YFSETQ. The CDR3 DNA sequence: TGCGCCAGCAGCTTGGGAGGCGGGAGGGGCCAACGTGTAGATACGCAGTATTTT. Translating gives CASSLGGGRGQRVDTQYF.

CDR3 nucleotides: TGTGCCAGCAGTTCCGACAGGGTCTACGAGCAGTACTTC. Residues: CASSSDRVYEQYF. This chain connects TRBV11-3 to TRBJ2-7; 7 positions agree with TRBD1. Germline V gene lookup returns CDR1 SGHNT and CDR2 YENEEA. The CDR3 is 13 amino acids. Trimming removed 6 bases from V and 3 bases from J; junction bases left unmatched: 5.

The chain is built from TRBV7-3 and TRBJ1-1; D uncertain. Germline assignment: CDR1 SGHTA and CDR2 FQGTGA. The CDR3 contains 14 residues. V gave up 2 bases and J gave up 5 bases, with 12 bases separating them. CDR3 nucleotide sequence: TGTGCCAGCAGCTTATATGTATGGGATACTGAAGCTTTCTTT. Translated, it gives CASSLYVWDTEAFF.

The V call is TRBV7-8, the J call TRBJ1-1; no reliable D call. Looked up from germline, CDR1 is SGHVS and CDR2 is FQNEAQ. This CDR3 contains 16 residues. V gave up 7 bases and J gave up 0 bases, with 18 bases separating them. Here the CDR3 reads CASKKREEGVNTEAFF. In DNA form, the CDR3 reads TGTGCCAGCAAAAAGAGGGAAGAAGGTGTGAACACTGAAGCTTTCTTT.

This clone was detected only a few times. The rearrangement links TRBV9 to TRBJ1-3; no clear D gene. The ends were cut back, 2 bases at V and 3 bases at J, with 18 bases in the middle. Germline values: CDR1 SGDLS, CDR2 YYNGEE. The CDR3 loop spans 17 amino acids. The CDR3: CASSVLGRDHFGNTIYF. The CDR3 region has the DNA TGTGCCAGCAGCGTCCTGGGCCGAGACCATTTTGGAAACACCATATATTTT.

The chain is built from TRBV19 and TRBJ2-1, with 7 bases identical to TRBD2. The CDR3 is 16 residues long. With 3 bases clipped from V and 4 bases from J, the junction kept 9 bases outside the gene matches. The germline gives CDR1 LNHDA, CDR2 SQIVND (reference sequence). The CDR3 DNA sequence: TGTGCCAGTAGTATCCCCGGGACTAACGAGTACAATGAGCAGTTCTTC. Protein sequence: CASSIPGTNEYNEQFF.

The CDR3 loop is CASSSQKGGWDTEAFF. The CDR3 region has the DNA TGTGCCAGCAGTTCACAAAAAGGGGGCTGGGACACTGAAGCTTTCTTT. V usage is TRBV11-1 and J usage is TRBJ1-1; 7 nucleotides match TRBD1. The CDR3 spans 16 residues. Germline loops: CDR1 SGHAT, CDR2 FQDESV (reference sequence). J gave up 3 bases and V 6 bases, and 13 bases lay outside the gene matches. Supplemented by reference TRBV11-1 and TRBJ1-1, the full variable domain reads EAEVAQSPRYKITEKSQAVAFWCDPISGHATLYWYRQILGQGPELLVQFQDESVVDDSQLPKDRFSAERLKGVDSTLKIQPAELGDSAMYLCASSSQKGGWDTEAFFGQGTRLTVV.